These T cell receptor beta chains were read from a single sample in a study of technical replicates of blood from a few donors. Repertoires were generated with immunoSEQ multiplex PCR, while TCRdb's copy carries only in-frame clones and drops some. Among under 80,000 clones listed, around 97% were seen once. Sequences were obtained from T cells isolated from PBMCs. The source is a human donor in good health. Each CDR3 is given with its conserved first and last residue. A D gene is named only where the DNA matches it firmly. The size of a clone is reported for some rows only, either as once, few or many, or as a class for expanded clones.

abundance | j_gene | v_gene | d_gene | CDR3aa | CDR3nt
NA | TRBJ2-7 | TRBV6-5 | NA | CASSYENNPYEQYF | TGTGCCAGCAGTTACGAGAATAACCCCTACGAGCAGTACTTC
NA | TRBJ2-3 | TRBV5-1 | NA | CASRTLANTDTQYF | TGCGCCAGCCGGACACTAGCCAACACAGATACGCAGTATTTT
NA | TRBJ1-1 | TRBV11-2 | NA | CASSPTGLGGAEAFF | TGTGCCAGCAGCCCCACCGGGTTAGGGGGGGCTGAAGCTTTCTTT
NA | TRBJ1-5 | TRBV18 | NA | CASSELGHQPQHF | TGTGCCAGCTCAGAACTTGGGCATCAGCCCCAGCATTTT
NA | TRBJ2-4 | TRBV10-2 | TRBD1 | CASRRTGTDIQYF | TGCGCCAGCAGACGGACAGGGACAGACATTCAGTACTTC
NA | TRBJ1-2 | TRBV6-6 | NA | CASRYQVVVGYTF | TGTGCCAGCAGGTATCAGGTAGTCGTAGGCTACACCTTC
NA | TRBJ2-1 | TRBV7-8 | TRBD2 | CASSLDRGTSGSSEQFF | TGTGCCAGCAGCTTAGATAGAGGGACTAGCGGGAGTTCTGAGCAGTTCTTC
NA | TRBJ2-7 | TRBV6-5 | NA | CASSYGADPYEQYF | TGTGCCAGCAGTTACGGGGCAGACCCCTACGAGCAGTACTTC
NA | TRBJ2-2 | TRBV7-6 | TRBD2 | CASSLVSGLVGGELFF | TGTGCCAGCAGCTTAGTATCGGGACTAGTGGGCGGGGAGCTGTTTTTT
NA | TRBJ2-5 | TRBV10-2 | TRBD2 | CASSGLAGVLWETQYF | TGCGCCAGCAGTGGACTAGCGGGAGTCCTTTGGGAGACCCAGTACTTC
NA | TRBJ2-1 | TRBV2 | NA | CASSYTGIYNEQFF | TGTGCCAGCAGTTACACCGGGATTTACAATGAGCAGTTCTTC
NA | TRBJ2-3 | TRBV18 | TRBD1 | CASSPGRDRRNTQYF | TGTGCCAGCTCACCAGGCCGGGACAGGAGGAATACGCAGTATTTT
NA | TRBJ1-1 | TRBV27 | NA | CASSFQGQMNTEAFF | TGTGCCAGCAGTTTCCAAGGACAGATGAACACTGAAGCTTTCTTT
NA | TRBJ2-3 | TRBV10-3 | TRBD2 | CAISDELAGGTDTQYF | TGTGCCATCAGTGACGAACTAGCGGGGGGCACAGATACGCAGTATTTT
NA | TRBJ2-6 | TRBV30 | NA | CAWSSGSGANVLTF | TGTGCCTGGAGTAGCGGATCTGGGGCCAACGTCCTGACTTTC
NA | TRBJ1-2 | TRBV29-1 | TRBD1 | CSVEVRDRRYGYTF | TGCAGCGTTGAGGTCCGGGACAGGCGATATGGCTACACCTTC
NA | TRBJ1-1 | TRBV7-2 | NA | CASSLARVRGTEAFF | TGTGCCAGCAGCTTAGCACGAGTCAGGGGCACTGAAGCTTTCTTT
NA | TRBJ1-2 | TRBV28 | TRBD1 | CASSLDGTASYGYTF | TGTGCCAGCAGTTTGGACGGGACAGCCTCCTATGGCTACACCTTC
NA | TRBJ1-1 | TRBV6-5 | NA | CASSQTANPNTEAFF | TGTGCCAGCAGTCAGACAGCCAACCCGAACACTGAAGCTTTCTTT
once | TRBJ1-5 | TRBV6-1 | NA | CASSEALGQPQHF | TGTGCCAGCAGTGAAGCGCTAGGTCAGCCCCAGCATTTT
NA | TRBJ2-2 | TRBV5-1 | TRBD1 | CASSLSPLQGGGELFF | TGCGCCAGCAGCTTGAGCCCCCTACAGGGGGGCGGGGAGCTGTTTTTT
NA | TRBJ2-3 | TRBV28 | NA | CASSLAQLGLSDTQYF | TGTGCCAGCAGTTTAGCTCAGCTAGGTCTATCAGATACGCAGTATTTT
NA | TRBJ1-2 | TRBV7-9 | NA | CASLGTLYGYTF | TGTGCCAGCCTGGGGACTCTCTATGGCTACACCTTC
NA | TRBJ1-1 | TRBV6-5 | NA | CASRRVVGPGEAFF | TGTGCCAGCCGTCGTGTGGTCGGCCCAGGTGAAGCTTTCTTT
NA | TRBJ2-7 | TRBV28 | NA | CASSSPGTPFYEQYF | TGTGCCAGCAGTTCCCCGGGGACACCCTTCTACGAGCAGTACTTC
NA | TRBJ2-4 | TRBV7-9 | NA | CASSSQRGSLLAKNIQYF | TGTGCCAGCAGCTCCCAAAGGGGCAGTCTCTTAGCCAAAAACATTCAGTACTTC
NA | TRBJ2-1 | TRBV10-3 | NA | CAIRDSTYNEQFF | TGTGCCATCAGGGACTCTACCTACAATGAGCAGTTCTTC
NA | TRBJ2-2 | TRBV10-3 | NA | CAIELVANTGELFF | TGTGCCATCGAACTAGTCGCGAACACCGGGGAGCTGTTTTTT
NA | TRBJ1-6 | TRBV30 | NA | CAWSVPGSLSPLHF | TGTGCCTGGAGTGTACCCGGGTCTCTTTCACCCCTCCACTTT
NA | TRBJ2-3 | TRBV5-1 | NA | CASSLFGRGPTDTQYF | TGCGCCAGCAGCTTGTTCGGGCGCGGGCCCACAGATACGCAGTATTTT
NA | TRBJ2-1 | TRBV6-5 | NA | CASSYHYLNEQFF | TGTGCCAGCAGTTATCACTACCTAAATGAGCAGTTCTTC
NA | TRBJ2-5 | TRBV25-1 | NA | CASSEGSKETQYF | TGTGCCAGCAGTGAAGGCAGTAAAGAGACCCAGTACTTC
NA | TRBJ2-3 | TRBV5-1 | NA | CASRGGYTQYF | TGCGCCAGCAGGGGGGGATATACGCAGTATTTT
NA | TRBJ2-1 | TRBV4-1 | TRBD2 | CASSRLPGGPYEQFF | TGCGCCAGCAGCCGCCTGCCGGGAGGGCCCTATGAGCAGTTCTTC
NA | TRBJ2-2 | TRBV11-3 | NA | CASSLGLANTGELFF | TGTGCCAGCAGCCTGGGACTGGCCAACACCGGGGAGCTGTTTTTT
NA | TRBJ1-2 | TRBV28 | NA | CASSLGKDSHYGYTF | TGTGCCAGCAGTTTAGGAAAGGACAGTCACTATGGCTACACCTTC
NA | TRBJ2-3 | TRBV25-1 | NA | CASSENRSHTDTQYF | TGTGCCAGCAGTGAGAACAGGAGCCACACAGATACGCAGTATTTT
NA | TRBJ1-1 | TRBV7-6 | NA | CASSLAPQGVSEAFF | TGTGCCAGCAGCTTAGCGCCTCAAGGGGTCTCTGAAGCTTTCTTT
NA | TRBJ2-2 | TRBV19 | NA | CASSIVNWLGRGSLGNTGELFF | TGTGCCAGTAGTATAGTCAATTGGCTGGGCAGGGGCTCCCTAGGAAACACCGGGGAGCTGTTTTTT
NA | TRBJ2-7 | TRBV9 | NA | CASSVQGVPYEQYF | TGTGCCAGCAGCGTCCAGGGTGTCCCCTACGAGCAGTACTTC
once | TRBJ1-6 | TRBV5-8 | TRBD1 | CASSSTILRGPDSPLHF | TGTGCCAGCAGTTCCACCATCCTCAGGGGGCCAGATTCACCCCTCCACTTT